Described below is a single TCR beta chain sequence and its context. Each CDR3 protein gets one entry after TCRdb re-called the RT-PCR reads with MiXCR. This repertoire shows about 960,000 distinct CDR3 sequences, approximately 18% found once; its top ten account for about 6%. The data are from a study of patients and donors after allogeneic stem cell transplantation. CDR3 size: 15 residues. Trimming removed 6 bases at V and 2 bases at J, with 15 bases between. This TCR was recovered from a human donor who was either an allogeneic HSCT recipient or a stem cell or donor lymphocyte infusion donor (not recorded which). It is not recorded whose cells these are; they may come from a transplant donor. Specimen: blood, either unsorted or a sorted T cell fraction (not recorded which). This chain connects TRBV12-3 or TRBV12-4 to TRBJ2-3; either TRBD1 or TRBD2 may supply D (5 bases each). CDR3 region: CASRARTGPTDTQYF. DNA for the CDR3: TGTGCCAGCAGGGCCAGGACGGGACCCACAGATACGCAGTATTTT.